This TCR beta chain was recorded in a study of blood T cell repertoires in COVID-19. Study-level background: Material from acute and convalescent COVID-19 was sourced from the United States, Italy and Spain. The analysed material was cDNA or gDNA that came from T cells, B-cell-depleted T cells, or PBMCs.

Losses at the gene ends were 0 bases for V and 3 bases for J; bases not matched to a gene: 5. Germline CDR1 and CDR2: PRHDT and FYEKMQ (reference sequence). The CDR3 length is 15 residues. Under the authors' procedure: Amplification of reference gene primers was used by the study to estimate nucleated cell counts. Clones were read by immunoSEQ multiplex PCR, and TCRdb kept only the in-frame ones, dropping some. That table gives V, J and clone size, and the DNA gave D and trimming. The table records under 350,000 clones, 80% to 90% of them present only once. This receptor was identified in a woman in her 40s with acute COVID-19. The sample taken for sequencing was PBMCs or T cells enriched from blood (not recorded which). This chain links TRBV13 with TRBJ2-7; TRBD1 matches 7 bases. The CDR3 sequence is CASSLGGQVIYEQYF. CDR3 bases: TGTGCCAGCAGCTTAGGCGGACAGGTGATCTACGAGCAGTACTTC. The full variable domain, completed using reference TRBV13 and TRBJ2-7, is AAGVIQSPRHLIKEKRETATLKCYPIPRHDTVYWYQQGPGQDPQFLISFYEKMQSDKGSIPDRFSAQQFSDYHSELNMSSLELGDSALYFCASSLGGQVIYEQYFGPGTRLTVT.